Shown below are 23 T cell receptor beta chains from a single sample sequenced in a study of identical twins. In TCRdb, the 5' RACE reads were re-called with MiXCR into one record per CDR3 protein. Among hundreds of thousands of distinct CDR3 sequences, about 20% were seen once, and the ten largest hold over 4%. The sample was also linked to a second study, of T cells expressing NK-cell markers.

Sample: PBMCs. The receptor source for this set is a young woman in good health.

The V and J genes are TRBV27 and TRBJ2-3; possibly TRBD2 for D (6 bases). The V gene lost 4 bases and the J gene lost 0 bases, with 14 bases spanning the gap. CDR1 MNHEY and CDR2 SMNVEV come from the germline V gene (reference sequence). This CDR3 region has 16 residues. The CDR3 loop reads CASSYVAGPSTDTQYF. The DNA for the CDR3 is TGTGCCAGCAGTTACGTGGCGGGGCCTAGCACAGATACGCAGTATTTT.

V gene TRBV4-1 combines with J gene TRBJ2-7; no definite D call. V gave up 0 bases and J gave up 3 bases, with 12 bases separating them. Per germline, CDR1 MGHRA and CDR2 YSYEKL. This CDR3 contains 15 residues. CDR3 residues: CASSQEFLGNYEQYF. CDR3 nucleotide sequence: TGCGCCAGCAGCCAAGAATTCTTGGGGAACTACGAGCAGTACTTC.

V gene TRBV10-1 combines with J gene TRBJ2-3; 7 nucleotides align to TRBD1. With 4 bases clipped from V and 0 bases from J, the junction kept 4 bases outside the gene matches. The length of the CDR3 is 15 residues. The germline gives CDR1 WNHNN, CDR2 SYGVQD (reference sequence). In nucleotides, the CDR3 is TGCGCCAGCAGTGGGGGACAGATAAGCACAGATACGCAGTATTTT. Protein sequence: CASSGGQISTDTQYF.

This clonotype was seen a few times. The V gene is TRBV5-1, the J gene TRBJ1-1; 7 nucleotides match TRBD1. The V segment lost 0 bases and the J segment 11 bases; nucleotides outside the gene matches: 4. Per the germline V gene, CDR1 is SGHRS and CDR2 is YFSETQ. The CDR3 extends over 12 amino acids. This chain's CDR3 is CASSLDRGLAFF. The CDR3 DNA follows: TGCGCCAGCAGCTTGGACAGGGGCCTGGCTTTCTTT.

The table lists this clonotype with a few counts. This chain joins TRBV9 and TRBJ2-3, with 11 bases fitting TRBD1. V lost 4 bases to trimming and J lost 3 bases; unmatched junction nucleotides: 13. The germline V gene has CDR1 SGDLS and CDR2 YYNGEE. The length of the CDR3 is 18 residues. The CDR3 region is CASSINPAGQGVTDTQYF. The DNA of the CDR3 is TGTGCCAGCAGCATAAATCCTGCGGGACAGGGGGTGACAGATACGCAGTATTTT.

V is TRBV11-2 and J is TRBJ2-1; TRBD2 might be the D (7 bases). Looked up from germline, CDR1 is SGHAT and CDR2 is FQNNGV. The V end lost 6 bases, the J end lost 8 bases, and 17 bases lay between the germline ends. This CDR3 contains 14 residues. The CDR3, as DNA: TGTGCCAGCAGAAGATCTGCGGGGGCAGATGAGCAGTTCTTC. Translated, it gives CASRRSAGADEQFF.

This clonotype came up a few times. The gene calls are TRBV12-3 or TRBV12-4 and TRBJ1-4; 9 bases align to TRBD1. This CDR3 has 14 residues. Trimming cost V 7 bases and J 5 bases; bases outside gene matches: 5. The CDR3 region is CASTRTGENEKLFF. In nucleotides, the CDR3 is TGTGCCAGCACCCGGACAGGGGAGAATGAAAAACTGTTTTTT.

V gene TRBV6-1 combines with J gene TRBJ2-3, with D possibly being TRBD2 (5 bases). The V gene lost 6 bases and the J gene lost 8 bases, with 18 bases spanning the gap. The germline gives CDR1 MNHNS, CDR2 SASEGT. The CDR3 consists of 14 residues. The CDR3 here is CASSPLAGYGTQYF. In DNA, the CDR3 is TGTGCCAGCAGCCCCCTGGCGGGTTATGGTACGCAGTATTTT.

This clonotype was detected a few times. CDR3 protein: CAISEEGTTRIDSPLHF. For the CDR3, the DNA is TGTGCCATCAGTGAGGAGGGAACCACAAGGATCGACTCACCCCTCCACTTT. The rearrangement links TRBV10-3 to TRBJ1-6; D gene unclear. The germline gives CDR1 ENHRY, CDR2 SYGVKD. V shed 2 bases and J shed 10 bases, with 21 bases lying between them. This CDR3 spans 17 amino acids.

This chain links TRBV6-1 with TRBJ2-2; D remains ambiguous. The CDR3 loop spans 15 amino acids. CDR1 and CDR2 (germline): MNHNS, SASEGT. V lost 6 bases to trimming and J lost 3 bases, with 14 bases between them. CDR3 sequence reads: CASRQSIEDTGELFF. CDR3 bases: TGTGCCAGCAGGCAGAGTATCGAAGACACCGGGGAGCTGTTTTTT.

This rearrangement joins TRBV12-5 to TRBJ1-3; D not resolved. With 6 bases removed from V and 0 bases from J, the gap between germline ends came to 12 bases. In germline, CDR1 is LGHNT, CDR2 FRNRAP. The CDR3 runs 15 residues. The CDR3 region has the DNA TGTGCTAGTGGCCTCCCTTTTAGCTCTGGAAACACCATATATTTT. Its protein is CASGLPFSSGNTIYF.

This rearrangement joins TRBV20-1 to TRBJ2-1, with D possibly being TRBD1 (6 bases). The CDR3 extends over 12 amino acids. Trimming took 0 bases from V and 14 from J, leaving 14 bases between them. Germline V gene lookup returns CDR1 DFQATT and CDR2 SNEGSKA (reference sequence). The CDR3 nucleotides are TGCAGTGCTAGAGATAGGGGCAAGGGGGAGTTCTTC. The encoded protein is CSARDRGKGEFF.

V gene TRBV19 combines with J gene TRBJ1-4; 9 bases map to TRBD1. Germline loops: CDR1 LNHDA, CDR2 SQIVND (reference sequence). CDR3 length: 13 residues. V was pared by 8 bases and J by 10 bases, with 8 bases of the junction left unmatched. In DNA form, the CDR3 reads TGTGCCAGTCAACCGGGACAGGGAACAAAACTGTTTTTT. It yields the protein CASQPGQGTKLFF.

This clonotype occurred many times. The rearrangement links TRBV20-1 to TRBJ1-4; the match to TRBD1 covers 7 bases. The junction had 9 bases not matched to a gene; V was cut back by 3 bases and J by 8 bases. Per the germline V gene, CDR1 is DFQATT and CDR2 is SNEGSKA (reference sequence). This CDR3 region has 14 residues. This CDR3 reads CSARRTGVSEKLFF. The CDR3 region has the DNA TGCAGTGCTAGGCGCACAGGGGTTTCGGAAAAACTGTTTTTT.

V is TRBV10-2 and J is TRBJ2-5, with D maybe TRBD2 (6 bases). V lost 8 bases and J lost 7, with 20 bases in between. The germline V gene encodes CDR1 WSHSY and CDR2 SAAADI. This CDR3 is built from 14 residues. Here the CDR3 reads CASVIDSGRGTQYF. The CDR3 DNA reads TGCGCCAGCGTTATAGACAGCGGGCGAGGGACCCAGTACTTC.

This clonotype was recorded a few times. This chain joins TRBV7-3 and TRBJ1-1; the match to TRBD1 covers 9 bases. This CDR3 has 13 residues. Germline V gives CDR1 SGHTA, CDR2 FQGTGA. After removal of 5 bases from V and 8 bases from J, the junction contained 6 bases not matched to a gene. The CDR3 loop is CASSHGQGFEAFF. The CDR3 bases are TGTGCCAGCAGCCACGGACAGGGGTTCGAAGCTTTCTTT.

CDR3 in DNA: TGTGCCAGCAAGGCCCCAAGGGGAATAGCCAAAAACATTCAGTACTTC. This sequence encodes CASKAPRGIAKNIQYF. J is TRBJ2-4 and V is TRBV6-2 or TRBV6-3, with a tentative D call TRBD1 (5 bases). V shed 7 bases and J shed 0 bases, with 16 bases lying between them. The germline CDR1 and CDR2 sequences are MNHEY and SVGEGT. There are 16 residues in the CDR3.

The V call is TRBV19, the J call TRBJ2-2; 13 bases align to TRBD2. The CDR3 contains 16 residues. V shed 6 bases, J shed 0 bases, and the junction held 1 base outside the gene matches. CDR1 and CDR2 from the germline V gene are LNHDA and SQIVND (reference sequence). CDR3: CASSTSGRANTGELFF. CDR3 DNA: TGTGCCAGTAGCACTAGCGGGAGGGCGAACACCGGGGAGCTGTTTTTT.

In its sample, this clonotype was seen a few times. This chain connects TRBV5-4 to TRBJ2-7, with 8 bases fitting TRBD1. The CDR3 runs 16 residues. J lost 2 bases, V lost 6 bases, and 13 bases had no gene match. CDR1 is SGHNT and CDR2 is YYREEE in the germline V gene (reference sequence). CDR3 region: CASTSVGQGDTYEQYF. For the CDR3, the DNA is TGTGCCAGCACCTCAGTTGGACAGGGTGACACCTACGAGCAGTACTTC.

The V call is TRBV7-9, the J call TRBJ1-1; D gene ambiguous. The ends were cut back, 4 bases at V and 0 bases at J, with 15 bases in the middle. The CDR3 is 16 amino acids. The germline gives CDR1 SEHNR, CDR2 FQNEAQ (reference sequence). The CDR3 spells CASSYPRSAVNTEAFF. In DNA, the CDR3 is TGTGCCAGCAGCTATCCGAGGTCGGCCGTGAACACTGAAGCTTTCTTT.

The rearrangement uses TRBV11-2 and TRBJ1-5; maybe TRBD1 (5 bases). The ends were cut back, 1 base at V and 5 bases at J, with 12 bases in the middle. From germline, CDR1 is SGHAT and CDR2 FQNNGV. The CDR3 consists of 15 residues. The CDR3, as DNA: TGTGCCAGCAGCTTAGGGCCACAGGTTTATCAGCCCCAGCATTTT. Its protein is CASSLGPQVYQPQHF.

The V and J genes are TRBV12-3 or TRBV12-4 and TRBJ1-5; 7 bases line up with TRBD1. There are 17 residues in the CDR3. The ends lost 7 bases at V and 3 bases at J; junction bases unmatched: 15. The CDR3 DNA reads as TGTGCCAGCACCAGAGGCAGGGGGAGAGGGGACAATCAGCCCCAGCATTTT. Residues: CASTRGRGRGDNQPQHF.

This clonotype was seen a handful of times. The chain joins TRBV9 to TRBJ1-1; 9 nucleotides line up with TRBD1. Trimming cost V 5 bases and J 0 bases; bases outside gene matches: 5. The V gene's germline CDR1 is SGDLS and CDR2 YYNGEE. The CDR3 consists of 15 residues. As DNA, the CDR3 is TGTGCCAGCAGGACAGGGGGTGGGGTGAACACTGAAGCTTTCTTT. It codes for CASRTGGGVNTEAFF.